This TCR beta chain is drawn from a study of T-cell reconstitution after alpha-beta-depleted transplantation in children. V shed 5 bases, J shed 3 bases, and the junction held 8 bases outside the gene matches. Germline V gene data show CDR1 as LNHNV and CDR2 as YYDKDF (reference sequence). The CDR3 consists of 16 residues. Unique molecular identifiers tagged the TCRbeta library. TCRdb passed the PCR reads through MiXCR, listing each CDR3 protein once. The sample contains just under 550,000 distinct CDR3 sequences, about 18% of which appear only once. This sequence originates from a human donor who donated a stem cell graft to a child with acute lymphoblastic leukemia. This material consisted of PBMCs from the stem cell graft donor, taken from the stem cell graft. This rearrangement joins TRBV15 to TRBJ2-1; TRBD1 agrees at 9 bases. CDR3 residues: CATSVPGTGIYNEQFF. The CDR3 nucleotides are TGTGCCACCAGCGTCCCCGGGACAGGGATCTACAATGAGCAGTTCTTC.